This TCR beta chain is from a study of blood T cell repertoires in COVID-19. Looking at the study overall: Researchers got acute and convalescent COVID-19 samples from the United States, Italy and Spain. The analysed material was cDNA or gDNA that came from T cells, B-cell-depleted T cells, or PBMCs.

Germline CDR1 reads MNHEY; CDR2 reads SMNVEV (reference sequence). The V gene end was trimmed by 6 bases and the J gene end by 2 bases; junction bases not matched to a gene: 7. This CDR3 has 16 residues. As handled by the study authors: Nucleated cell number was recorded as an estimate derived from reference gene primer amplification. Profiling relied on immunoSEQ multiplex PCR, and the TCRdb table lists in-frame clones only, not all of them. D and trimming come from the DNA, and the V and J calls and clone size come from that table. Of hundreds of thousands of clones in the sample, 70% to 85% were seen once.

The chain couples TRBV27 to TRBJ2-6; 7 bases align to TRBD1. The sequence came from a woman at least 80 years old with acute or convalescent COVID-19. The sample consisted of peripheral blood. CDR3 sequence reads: CASRNQGGAGANVLTF. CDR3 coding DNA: TGTGCCAGCAGGAACCAAGGGGGCGCTGGGGCCAACGTCCTGACTTTC.